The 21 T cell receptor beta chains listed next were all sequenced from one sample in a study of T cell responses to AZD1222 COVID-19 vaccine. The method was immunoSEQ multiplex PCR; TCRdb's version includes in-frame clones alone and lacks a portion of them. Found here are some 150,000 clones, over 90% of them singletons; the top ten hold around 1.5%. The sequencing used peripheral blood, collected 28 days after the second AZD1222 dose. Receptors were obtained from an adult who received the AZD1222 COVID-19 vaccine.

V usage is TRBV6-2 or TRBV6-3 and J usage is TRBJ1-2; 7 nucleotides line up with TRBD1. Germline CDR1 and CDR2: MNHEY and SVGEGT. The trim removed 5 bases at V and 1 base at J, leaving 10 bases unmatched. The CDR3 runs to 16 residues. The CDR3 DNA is TGTGCCAGCAGTCCAGTCCGGGACAGTATTAACTATGGCTACACCTTC. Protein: CASSPVRDSINYGYTF.

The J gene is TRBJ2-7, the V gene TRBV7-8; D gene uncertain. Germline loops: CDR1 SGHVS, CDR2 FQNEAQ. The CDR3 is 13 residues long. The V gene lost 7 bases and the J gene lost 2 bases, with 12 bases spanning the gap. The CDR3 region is CASTEQLTYEQYF. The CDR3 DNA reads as TGTGCCAGCACGGAGCAATTGACCTACGAGCAGTACTTC.

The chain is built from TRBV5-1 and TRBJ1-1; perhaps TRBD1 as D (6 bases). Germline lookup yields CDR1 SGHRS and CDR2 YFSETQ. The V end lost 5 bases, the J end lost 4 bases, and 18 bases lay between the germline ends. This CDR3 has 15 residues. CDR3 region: CASRGLQGTSTEAFF. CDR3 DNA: TGCGCCAGCAGAGGTCTACAGGGAACAAGCACTGAAGCTTTCTTT.

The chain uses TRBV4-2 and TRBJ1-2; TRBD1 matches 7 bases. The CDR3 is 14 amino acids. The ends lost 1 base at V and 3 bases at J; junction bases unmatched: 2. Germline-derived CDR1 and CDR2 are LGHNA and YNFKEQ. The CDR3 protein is CASSQVQGDYGYTF. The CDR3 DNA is TGTGCCAGCAGCCAAGTTCAGGGGGACTATGGCTACACCTTC.

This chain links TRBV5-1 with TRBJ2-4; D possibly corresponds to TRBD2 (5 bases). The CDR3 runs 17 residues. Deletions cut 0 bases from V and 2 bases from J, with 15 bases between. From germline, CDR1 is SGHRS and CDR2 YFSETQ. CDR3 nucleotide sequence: TGCGCCAGCAGCTTGGAGGCTAGCTCCGTACCCAAAAACATTCAGTACTTC. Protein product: CASSLEASSVPKNIQYF.

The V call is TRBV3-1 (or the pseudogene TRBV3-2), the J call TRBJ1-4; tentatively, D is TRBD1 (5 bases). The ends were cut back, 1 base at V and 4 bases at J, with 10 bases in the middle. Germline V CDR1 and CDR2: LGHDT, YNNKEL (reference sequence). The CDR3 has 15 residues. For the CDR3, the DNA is TGTGCCAGCAGCCAAGGGGGCGGCCGTAATGAAAAACTGTTTTTT. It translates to CASSQGGGRNEKLFF.

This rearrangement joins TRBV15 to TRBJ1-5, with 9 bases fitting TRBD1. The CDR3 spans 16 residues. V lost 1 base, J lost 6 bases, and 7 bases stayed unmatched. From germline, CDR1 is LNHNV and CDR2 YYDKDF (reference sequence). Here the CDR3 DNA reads TGTGCCACCAGCAGAGGGTCGACAGGGGGGCGTCAGCCCCAGCATTTT. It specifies CATSRGSTGGRQPQHF. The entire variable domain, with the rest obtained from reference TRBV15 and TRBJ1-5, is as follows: DAMVIQNPRYQVTQFGKPVTLSCSQTLNHNVMYWYQQKSSQAPKLLFHYYDKDFNNEADTPDNFQSRRPNTSFCFLDIRSPGLGDTAMYLCATSRGSTGGRQPQHFGDGTRLSIL.

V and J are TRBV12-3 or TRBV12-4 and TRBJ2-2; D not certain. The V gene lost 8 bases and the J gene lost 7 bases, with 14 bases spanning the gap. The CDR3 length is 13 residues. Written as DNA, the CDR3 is TGTGCCAGCCAAAAGTGGGTTAACGGGGAGCTGTTTTTT. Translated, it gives CASQKWVNGELFF.

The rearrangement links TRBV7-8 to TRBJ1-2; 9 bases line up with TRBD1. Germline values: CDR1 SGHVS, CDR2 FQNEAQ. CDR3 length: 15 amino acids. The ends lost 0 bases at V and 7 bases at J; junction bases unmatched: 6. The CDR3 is CASSLATGGIGGYTF. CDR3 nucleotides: TGTGCCAGCAGCTTAGCCACAGGGGGCATAGGTGGCTACACCTTC. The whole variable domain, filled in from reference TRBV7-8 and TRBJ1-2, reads GAGVSQSPRYKVAKRGQDVALRCDPISGHVSLFWYQQALGQGPEFLTYFQNEAQLDKSGLPSDRFFAERPEGSVSTLKIQRTQQEDSAVYLCASSLATGGIGGYTFGSGTRLTVV.

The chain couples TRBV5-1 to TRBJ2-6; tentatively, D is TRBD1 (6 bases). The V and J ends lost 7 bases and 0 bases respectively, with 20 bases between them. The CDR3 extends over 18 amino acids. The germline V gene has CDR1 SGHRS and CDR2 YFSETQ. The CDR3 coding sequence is TGCGCCAGCCACGCCGGGGACATTCCCCTCTCTGGGGCCAACGTCCTGACTTTC. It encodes CASHAGDIPLSGANVLTF.

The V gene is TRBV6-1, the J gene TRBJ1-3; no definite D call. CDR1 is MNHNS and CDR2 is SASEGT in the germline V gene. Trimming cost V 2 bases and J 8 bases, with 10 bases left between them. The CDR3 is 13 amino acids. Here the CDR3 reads CASSEREGYTIYF. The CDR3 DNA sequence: TGTGCCAGCAGTGAAAGAGAAGGTTACACCATATATTTT.

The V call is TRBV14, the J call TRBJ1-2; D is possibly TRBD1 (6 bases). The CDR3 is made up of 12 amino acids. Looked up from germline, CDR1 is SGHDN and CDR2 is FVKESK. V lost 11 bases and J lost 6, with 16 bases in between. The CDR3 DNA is TGTGCCTCCCGTCAACAGGGCCATGGCTACACCTTC. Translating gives CASRQQGHGYTF.

CDR3 amino acids: CARPGHCRSPLHF. In DNA, the CDR3 is TGTGCCAGACCGGGCCATTGTCGATCACCCCTCCACTTT. The V and J genes are TRBV21-1 and TRBJ1-6. TRBV21-1 is noted as a pseudogene. The CDR3 runs 13 residues.

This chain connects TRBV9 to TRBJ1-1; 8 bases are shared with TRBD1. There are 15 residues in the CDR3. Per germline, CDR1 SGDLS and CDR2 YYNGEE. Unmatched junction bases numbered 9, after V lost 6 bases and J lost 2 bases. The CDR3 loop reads CASNRPGGGNTEAFF. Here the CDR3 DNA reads TGTGCCAGCAATCGGCCAGGGGGCGGAAACACTGAAGCTTTCTTT.

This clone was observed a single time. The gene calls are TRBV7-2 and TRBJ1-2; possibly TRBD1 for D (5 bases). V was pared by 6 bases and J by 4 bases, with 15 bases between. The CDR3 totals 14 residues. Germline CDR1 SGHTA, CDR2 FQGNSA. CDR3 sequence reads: CASSSRETAYGYTF. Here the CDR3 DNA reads TGTGCCAGCAGTTCGAGGGAGACAGCCTATGGCTACACCTTC.

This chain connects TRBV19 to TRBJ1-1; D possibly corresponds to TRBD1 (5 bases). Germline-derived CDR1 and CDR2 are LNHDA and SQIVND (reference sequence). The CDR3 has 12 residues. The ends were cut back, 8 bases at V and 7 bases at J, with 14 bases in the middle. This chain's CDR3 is CASGGDGVEAFF. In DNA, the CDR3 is TGTGCCAGTGGGGGAGATGGAGTTGAAGCTTTCTTT.

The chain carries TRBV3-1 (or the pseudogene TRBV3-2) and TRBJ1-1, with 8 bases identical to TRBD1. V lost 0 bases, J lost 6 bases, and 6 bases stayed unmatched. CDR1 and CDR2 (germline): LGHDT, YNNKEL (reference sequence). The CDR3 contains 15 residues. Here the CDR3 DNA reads TGTGCCAGCAGCCAAGACTTCCAGGGGGCAGCTGAAGCTTTCTTT. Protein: CASSQDFQGAAEAFF.

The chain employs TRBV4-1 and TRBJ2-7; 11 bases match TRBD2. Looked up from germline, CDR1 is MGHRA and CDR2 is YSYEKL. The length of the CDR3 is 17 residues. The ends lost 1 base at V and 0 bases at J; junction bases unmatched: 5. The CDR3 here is CASSQVVAGGLSYEQYF. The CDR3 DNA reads TGCGCCAGCAGCCAAGTTGTAGCGGGAGGGCTCTCCTACGAGCAGTACTTC.

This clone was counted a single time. In nucleotides, the CDR3 is TGTGCCAGCAGCCAAGCTGGCGGATCTAACTATGGCTACACCTTC. It encodes CASSQAGGSNYGYTF. This chain joins TRBV14 and TRBJ1-2, with D uncertain. The ends were cut back, 1 base at V and 0 bases at J, with 9 bases in the middle. This CDR3 has 15 amino acids. Germline V gives CDR1 SGHDN, CDR2 FVKESK. Supplemented by reference TRBV14 and TRBJ1-2, the full variable domain reads EAGVTQFPSHSVIEKGQTVTLRCDPISGHDNLYWYRRVMGKEIKFLLHFVKESKQDESGMPNNRFLAERTGGTYSTLKVQPAELEDSGVYFCASSQAGGSNYGYTFGSGTRLTVV.

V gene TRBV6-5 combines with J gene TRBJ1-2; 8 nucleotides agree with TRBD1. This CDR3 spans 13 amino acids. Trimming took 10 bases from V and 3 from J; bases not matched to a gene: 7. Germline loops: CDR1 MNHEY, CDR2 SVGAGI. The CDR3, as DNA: TGTGCCACCTCCGGACAGGGCGACTATGGCTACACCTTC. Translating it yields CATSGQGDYGYTF.

The CDR3 DNA reads as TGTGCCAGCAGCCAGGGACAGCCTTTTAATCAGCCCCAGCATTTT. Protein sequence: CASSQGQPFNQPQHF. This sequence joins TRBV28 and TRBJ1-5; 7 nucleotides line up with TRBD1. Germline V lookup: CDR1 MDHEN, CDR2 SYDVKM. The CDR3 runs to 15 residues. Trimming removed 6 bases from V and 4 bases from J; junction bases left unmatched: 9.